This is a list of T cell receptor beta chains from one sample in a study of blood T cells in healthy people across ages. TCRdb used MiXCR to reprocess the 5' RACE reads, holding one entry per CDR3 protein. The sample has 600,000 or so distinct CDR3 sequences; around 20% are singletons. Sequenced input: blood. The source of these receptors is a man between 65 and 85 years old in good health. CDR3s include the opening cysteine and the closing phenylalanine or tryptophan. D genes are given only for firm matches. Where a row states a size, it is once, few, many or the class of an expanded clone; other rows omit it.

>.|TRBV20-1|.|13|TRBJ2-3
TGCAGTGCCGGTAAAAACGGGGCAGATACGCAGTATTTT
CSAGKNGADTQYF
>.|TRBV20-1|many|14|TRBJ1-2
TGCAGTGCCCCGAGTGGGGGTTTCAACTATGGCTACACCTTC
CSAPSGGFNYGYTF
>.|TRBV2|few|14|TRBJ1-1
TGTGCCAGCAGTGGGTACGCGGCACAGACTGAAGCTTTCTTT
CASSGYAAQTEAFF
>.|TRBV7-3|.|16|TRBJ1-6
TGTGCCAGCAGCGCCGGCAGGGCCATGGGCAATTCACCCCTCCACTTT
CASSAGRAMGNSPLHF
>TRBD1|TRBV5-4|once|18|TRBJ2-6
TGTGCCAGCAGCACGGGACAGGGAGCCAACTCTGGGGCCAACGTCCTGACTTTC
CASSTGQGANSGANVLTF
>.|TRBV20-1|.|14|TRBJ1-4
TGCAGTGCGCCAAGGCCAGGGCGGAATGAAAAACTGTTTTTT
CSAPRPGRNEKLFF
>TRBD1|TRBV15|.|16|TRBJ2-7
TGTGCCACCAGCAGAGATCCGGGACAGATCTCCTACGAGCAGTACTTC
CATSRDPGQISYEQYF
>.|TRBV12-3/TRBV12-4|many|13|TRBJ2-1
TGTGCCAGCAGTTTAAGACACCTCAATGAGCAGTTCTTC
CASSLRHLNEQFF
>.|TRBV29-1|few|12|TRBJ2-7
TGCAGCGTTGGAGTCAGGGGTTACGAGCAGTACTTC
CSVGVRGYEQYF
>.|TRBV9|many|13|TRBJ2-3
TGTGCCAGCAGCACCGCGACGGGAGATACGCAGTATTTT
CASSTATGDTQYF
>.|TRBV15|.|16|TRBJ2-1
TGTGCCACCAGTGTTACGTTAGTCCGTCAAGTTATCGAGCAGTTCTTC
CATSVTLVRQVIEQFF
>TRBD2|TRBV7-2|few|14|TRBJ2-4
TGTGCCAGCAGCTTCGGGGGGACTAGCGGGAGACAATACTTC
CASSFGGTSGRQYF
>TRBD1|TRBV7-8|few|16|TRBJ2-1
TGTGCCAGCAGCCTGGGGCACCGGGACAGGGCAAATGAGCAGTTCTTC
CASSLGHRDRANEQFF